One and the same sample provided the 18 T cell receptor beta chains below, sequenced in a study of blood T cell repertoires in COVID-19. Generated by immunoSEQ multiplex PCR, the TCRdb table keeps only in-frame clones and is missing some. The sample gives about 48,000 clones, just over 85% of which show up once; 2% to 3% is in the top ten. Sequencing input: peripheral blood. The source of these receptors is a woman older than 75 with COVID-19, enrolled during active disease.

The chain is built from TRBV18 and TRBJ2-5, with D perhaps matching TRBD1 (5 bases). Germline V lookup: CDR1 KGHSH, CDR2 LQKENI. This CDR3 has 13 amino acids. V was pared by 3 bases and J by 5 bases, with 10 bases between. CDR3 nucleotides: TGTGCCAGCTCACCGCAAGCAGGGGAGACCCAGTACTTC. Amino acids: CASSPQAGETQYF.

The chain has TRBV6-5 and TRBJ1-3; no clear D gene. Deletions cut 5 bases from V and 1 base from J, with 9 bases between. Germline V gene data show CDR1 as MNHEY and CDR2 as SVGAGI. The CDR3 runs to 14 residues. CDR3 bases: TGTGCCAGCAGTCGTGGAGGTTCTGGAAACACCATATATTTT. Amino acids: CASSRGGSGNTIYF.

The chain couples TRBV5-1 to TRBJ2-7; unclear D gene. This CDR3 spans 15 amino acids. V lost 0 bases and J lost 1, with 11 bases in between. Germline values: CDR1 SGHRS, CDR2 YFSETQ. The CDR3 DNA reads TGCGCCAGCAGCTTGGAGCCCAGGTCGTCCTACGAGCAGTACTTC. Translating gives CASSLEPRSSYEQYF.

This chain connects TRBV7-3 to TRBJ1-1; D perhaps matches TRBD1 (5 bases). In germline, CDR1 is SGHTA, CDR2 FQGTGA. The CDR3 covers 14 residues. The V gene lost 0 bases and the J gene lost 4 bases, with 9 bases spanning the gap. The CDR3, as DNA: TGTGCCAGCAGCTTAACCCCAGGGCCCACTGAAGCTTTCTTT. As protein: CASSLTPGPTEAFF.

V usage is TRBV28 and J usage is TRBJ1-1; 8 nucleotides match TRBD1. The CDR3 spans 13 residues. CDR1 and CDR2 from the germline V gene are MDHEN and SYDVKM. Unmatched junction bases numbered 10, after V lost 5 bases and J lost 11 bases. The CDR3 sequence: CASSGQGPFYAFF. In DNA form, the CDR3 reads TGTGCCAGCAGTGGACAGGGACCCTTTTATGCTTTCTTT.

CDR3: CASSLVSGYEQYF. In DNA form, the CDR3 reads TGTGCCAGCAGTTTAGTAAGCGGGTACGAGCAGTACTTC. The chain employs TRBV27 and TRBJ2-7; a possible D gene is TRBD2 (6 bases). This CDR3 has 13 amino acids. Trimming removed 2 bases at V and 4 bases at J, with 9 bases between. Germline-derived CDR1 and CDR2 are MNHEY and SMNVEV (reference sequence).

The J gene is TRBJ2-3, the V gene TRBV6-4; weak D call: TRBD2 (5 bases). CDR3 length equals 15 residues. The germline CDR1 and CDR2 sequences are MRHNA and SNTAGT. The V and J ends lost 6 bases and 3 bases respectively, with 16 bases between them. The DNA for the CDR3 is TGTGCCAGCAGGCGGACTGGAGGAAAGACAGATACGCAGTATTTT. Translating gives CASRRTGGKTDTQYF.

The chain employs TRBV7-2 and TRBJ2-7; 8 bases line up with TRBD2. J was trimmed by 2 bases and V by 5 bases; bases with no gene match: 5. Germline loops: CDR1 SGHTA, CDR2 FQGNSA. The CDR3 runs to 14 residues. The CDR3 nucleotides read TGTGCCAGCAGCCCTAGCGGGTATACCTACGAGCAGTACTTC. The encoded protein is CASSPSGYTYEQYF.

This sequence joins TRBV6-6 and TRBJ1-4; D is ambiguous. CDR1 is MNHNY, CDR2 SVGAGI, per germline (reference sequence). Trimming took 2 bases from V and 7 from J, leaving 14 bases between them. This CDR3 is 15 amino acids long. The CDR3 sequence: CASSYQGLAGEKLFF. Here the CDR3 DNA reads TGTGCCAGCAGTTACCAAGGGCTGGCGGGTGAAAAACTGTTTTTT.

This chain connects TRBV5-4 to TRBJ2-5; D uncertain. The CDR3 consists of 11 residues. CDR1 is SGHNT, CDR2 YYREEE, per germline (reference sequence). V lost 1 base and J lost 5, with 3 bases in between. DNA for the CDR3: TGTGCCAGCAGCTTGCAGGAGACCCAGTACTTC. It yields the protein CASSLQETQYF. The entire variable domain, with the rest obtained from reference TRBV5-4 and TRBJ2-5, is as follows: ETGVTQSPTHLIKTRGQQVTLRCSSQSGHNTVSWYQQALGQGPQFIFQYYREEENGRGNFPPRFSGLQFPNYSSELNVNALELDDSALYLCASSLQETQYFGPGTRLLVL.

The chain is built from TRBV5-1 and TRBJ1-3; 8 nucleotides match TRBD1. The germline CDR1 and CDR2 sequences are SGHRS and YFSETQ. J gave up 3 bases and V 1 base, and 6 bases lay outside the gene matches. This CDR3 contains 16 residues. The DNA of the CDR3 is TGCGCCAGCAGCTTGTCAAGAACAGGGGGTGGAAACACCATATATTTT. It yields the protein CASSLSRTGGGNTIYF. Full variable domain (remainder filled in from reference TRBV5-1 and TRBJ1-3): KAGVTQTPRYLIKTRGQQVTLSCSPISGHRSVSWYQQTPGQGLQFLFEYFSETQRNKGNFPGRFSGRQFSNSRSEMNVSTLELGDSALYLCASSLSRTGGGNTIYFGEGSWLTVV.

V and J are TRBV18 and TRBJ2-7; D is undetermined. Germline-derived CDR1 and CDR2 are KGHSH and LQKENI. V dropped 3 bases and J dropped 1 base, with 4 bases sitting between them. This CDR3 region has 12 residues. The DNA of the CDR3 is TGTGCCAGCTCACCCGTATCCTACGAGCAGTACTTC. This codes for CASSPVSYEQYF.

The chain combines TRBV7-9 with TRBJ1-4; D not certain. The ends were cut back, 4 bases at V and 7 bases at J, with 16 bases in the middle. The germline V gene has CDR1 SEHNR and CDR2 FQNEAQ (reference sequence). The CDR3 loop spans 15 amino acids. The CDR3 sequence is CASSSLRGSSEKLFF. CDR3 sequence (DNA): TGTGCCAGCAGCTCCCTACGGGGATCCTCTGAAAAACTGTTTTTT.

This chain links TRBV11-3 with TRBJ1-1, with D perhaps matching TRBD1 (6 bases). The CDR3 is made up of 13 amino acids. The V gene's germline CDR1 is SGHNT and CDR2 YENEEA. Trimming shortened V by 2 bases and J by 8 bases, and 12 bases separated the two germline ends. The CDR3 loop reads CASSLRGGREAFF. The CDR3 DNA sequence: TGTGCCAGCAGCTTACGGGGGGGGCGAGAAGCTTTCTTT.

This chain links TRBV2 with TRBJ1-2, with D perhaps matching TRBD1 (5 bases). Germline CDR1 and CDR2: SNHLY and FYNNEI. This CDR3 has 16 residues. Between the trimmed V and J ends, which lost 4 bases and 6 bases, there was a span of 21 bases. The CDR3 loop reads CASSATKGRRMNGYTF. CDR3 DNA sequence: TGTGCCAGCAGTGCGACGAAGGGGCGGCGGATGAATGGCTACACCTTC.

V and J are TRBV12-3 or TRBV12-4 and TRBJ1-4, with D possibly TRBD1 on 5 matching bases. The CDR3 is made up of 11 amino acids. V was clipped by 5 bases and J by 13 bases, with 11 bases between them. The CDR3 nucleotides are TGTGCCAGCAGTCTAAATAGGGGACTGTTTTTT. Protein: CASSLNRGLFF.

The chain joins TRBV18 to TRBJ1-5; no reliable D call. The V end was cut by 6 bases, the J end by 1 base, with 13 bases between. The germline CDR1 and CDR2 sequences are KGHSH and LQKENI. The CDR3 length is 15 residues. This CDR3 reads CASSPEGLSNQPQHF. CDR3 sequence (DNA): TGTGCCAGCTCCCCCGAGGGTTTAAGCAATCAGCCCCAGCATTTT.

The chain joins TRBV9 to TRBJ2-3, with TRBD1 matching 7 bases. This CDR3 contains 16 residues. Germline V CDR1 and CDR2: SGDLS, YYNGEE. Trimming cost V 3 bases and J 0 bases; bases outside gene matches: 7. As DNA, the CDR3 is TGTGCCAGCAGCGACCTGACAGGGTCTAGCACAGATACGCAGTATTTT. Protein: CASSDLTGSSTDTQYF.